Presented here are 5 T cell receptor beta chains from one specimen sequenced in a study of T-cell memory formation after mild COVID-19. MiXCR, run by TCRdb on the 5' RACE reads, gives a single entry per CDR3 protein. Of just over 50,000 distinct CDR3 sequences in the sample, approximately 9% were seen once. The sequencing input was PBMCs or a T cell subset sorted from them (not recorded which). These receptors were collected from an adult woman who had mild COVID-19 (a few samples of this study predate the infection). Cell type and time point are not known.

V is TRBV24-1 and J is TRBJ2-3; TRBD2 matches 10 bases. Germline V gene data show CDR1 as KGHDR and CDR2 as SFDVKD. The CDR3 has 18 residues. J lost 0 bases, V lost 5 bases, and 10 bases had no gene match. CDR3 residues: CATSGQLAGYSSTDTQYF. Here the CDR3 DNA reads TGTGCCACCAGTGGCCAACTAGCGGGGTACTCTAGCACAGATACGCAGTATTTT.

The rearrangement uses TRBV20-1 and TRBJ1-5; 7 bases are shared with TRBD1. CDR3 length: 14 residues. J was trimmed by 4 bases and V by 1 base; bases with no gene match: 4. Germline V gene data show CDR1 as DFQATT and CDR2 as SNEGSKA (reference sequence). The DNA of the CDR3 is TGCAGTGCTAGAGTGGGACAGAGTAATCAGCCCCAGCATTTT. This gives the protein CSARVGQSNQPQHF.

Here the CDR3 reads CASSLSGGETQYF. The CDR3 coding sequence is TGCGCCAGCAGCTTGTCCGGAGGAGAGACCCAGTACTTC. J is TRBJ2-5 and V is TRBV5-1; tentative D call: TRBD2 (5 bases). The CDR3 sequence is 13 residues long. Germline assignment: CDR1 SGHRS and CDR2 YFSETQ. Trimming took 1 base from V and 4 from J, leaving 8 bases between them.

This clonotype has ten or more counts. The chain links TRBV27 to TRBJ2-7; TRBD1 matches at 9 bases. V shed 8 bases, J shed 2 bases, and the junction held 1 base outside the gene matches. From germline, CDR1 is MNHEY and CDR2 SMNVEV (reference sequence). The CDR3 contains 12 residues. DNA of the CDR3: TGTGCCAGCGGGACAGGGCCCTACGAGCAGTACTTC. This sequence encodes CASGTGPYEQYF.

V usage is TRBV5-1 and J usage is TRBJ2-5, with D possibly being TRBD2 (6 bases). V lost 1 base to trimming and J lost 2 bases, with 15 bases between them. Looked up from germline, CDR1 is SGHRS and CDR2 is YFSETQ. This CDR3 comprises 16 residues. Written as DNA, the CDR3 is TGCGCCAGCAGCTTGTGGATTCCGGGAGTTCAAGAGACCCAGTACTTC. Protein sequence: CASSLWIPGVQETQYF.